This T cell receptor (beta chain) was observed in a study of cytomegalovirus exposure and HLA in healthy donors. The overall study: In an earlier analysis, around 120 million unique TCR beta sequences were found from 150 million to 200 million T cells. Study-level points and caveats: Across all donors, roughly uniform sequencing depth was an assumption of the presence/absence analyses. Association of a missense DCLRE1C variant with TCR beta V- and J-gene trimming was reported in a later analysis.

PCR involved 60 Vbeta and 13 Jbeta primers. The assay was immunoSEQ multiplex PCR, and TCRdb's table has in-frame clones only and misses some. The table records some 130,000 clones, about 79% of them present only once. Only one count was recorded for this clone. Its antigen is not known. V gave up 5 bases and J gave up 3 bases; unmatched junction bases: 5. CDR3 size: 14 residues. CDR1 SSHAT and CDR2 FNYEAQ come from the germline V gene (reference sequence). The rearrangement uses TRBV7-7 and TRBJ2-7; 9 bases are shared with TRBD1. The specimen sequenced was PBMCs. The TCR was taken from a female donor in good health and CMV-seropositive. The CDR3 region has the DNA TGTGCCAGCAGCGTGGGACAGGGAAGCTACGAGCAGTACTTC. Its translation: CASSVGQGSYEQYF.